The sequence of this TCR beta chain was determined in a study of radiotherapy plus CTLA-4 blockade in lung cancer. Findings and limits, study-wide: Among blood TCR repertoires after radiotherapy plus ipilimumab, tumor-derived clones expanded.

The CDR3 is 18 residues long. CDR1 and CDR2 from the germline V gene are LGHNT and FRNRAP. Unmatched junction bases numbered 9, after V lost 2 bases and J lost 2 bases. As for this clone: Its antigen is unknown.

Profiling relied on immunoSEQ multiplex PCR, and the TCRdb table lists in-frame clones only, not all of them. The data show about 77,000 clones, around 74% seen once. The chain uses TRBV12-5 and TRBJ2-7; TRBD2 matches 13 bases. The material sequenced was peripheral blood, taken from a patient treated with radiotherapy plus ipilimumab. This clonotype was obtained from a human donor with non-small cell lung cancer whose response to radiotherapy plus ipilimumab could not be evaluated. CDR3 in amino acids: CASGLSQRTSGSPYEQYF. Written as DNA, the CDR3 is TGTGCTAGTGGTTTGTCACAGAGGACTAGCGGGAGCCCCTACGAGCAGTACTTC.